These T cell receptor beta chains were read from a single sample in a study of OX40 agonist ivuxolimab in advanced cancers. Here immunoSEQ multiplex PCR was the method, and the copy in TCRdb shows in-frame clones only, minus some. The sample contains about 79,000 clones, around 85% of which appear only once. The sample consisted of CD4+ or CD8+ T cells sorted from blood, taken in a trial of the OX40 agonist ivuxolimab. The receptor source for this set is an adult with an advanced solid tumor such as melanoma, head and neck, liver or kidney cancer. CDR3s include the opening cysteine and the closing phenylalanine or tryptophan. D genes are given only for firm matches.

>-|TRBJ2-7|TRBV10-1
CANFAQEIRDLEQYF
>TRBD1|TRBJ2-7|TRBV18
CASSPRFESGGAEQYF
>-|TRBJ1-2|TRBV29-1
CSVVQAWGYTF
>-|TRBJ2-3|TRBV10-3
CAISGHGGRRTQYF
>-|TRBJ2-2|TRBV4-1
CASSQEAKLELFF
>TRBD2|TRBJ2-1|TRBV6-5
CASSYSAGGGLQFF
>-|TRBJ1-3|TRBV5-1
CASRLDGSSGNTIYF
>-|-|TRBV5-1
CASSFGLSYEQYF
>-|TRBJ2-1|TRBV5-4
CASSWGRSPNEQFF
>-|TRBJ1-5|TRBV27
CASSFRRSNQPQHF
>-|TRBJ2-6|TRBV15
CATSRDNSGANVLTF
>-|TRBJ2-2|TRBV30
CAWSALGANTGELFF
>-|TRBJ2-1|TRBV29-1
CSETESSYNEQFF
>TRBD1|-|TRBV5-1
CASSLDMTGGPYEQYF
>TRBD2|TRBJ2-5|TRBV6-4
CASSDLGSGGAGLGAEETQYF
>-|TRBJ2-2|TRBV6-1
CASSEVSVITGELFF
>TRBD1|TRBJ2-2|TRBV25-1
CASSEGQGDTGELFF
>-|TRBJ1-4|TRBV6-1
CASSEARGIGEKLFF
>TRBD1|TRBJ2-7|TRBV9
CASSGTGGEEYEQYF
>-|TRBJ2-3|TRBV27
CASGIMASTDTQYF
>-|TRBJ2-1|TRBV7-8
CASSLVVGISKVEQFF
>-|TRBJ1-4|TRBV19
CASTHGRITNEKLFF
>TRBD1|TRBJ2-7|TRBV25-1
CASSSQTGVHYEQYF
>-|TRBJ2-7|TRBV21-1
CASSKDRPSYEQYF
>-|TRBJ1-2|TRBV29-1
CSVALTGYGYTF
>TRBD2|TRBJ2-1|TRBV5-8
CASSSPEGAGSYNEQFF
>-|TRBJ1-5|TRBV7-9
CASSPLRGNQPQHF
>-|TRBJ1-1|TRBV5-1
CASSVVGIDEAFF
>-|TRBJ2-1|TRBV18
CASSPRRTNEQFF
>-|TRBJ1-2|TRBV9
CASSVGGDYGYTF
>-|TRBJ1-1|TRBV27
CAARTLGTEAFF
>-|TRBJ2-1|TRBV7-9
CASSQNRVQANNEQFF
>-|TRBJ2-7|TRBV7-9
CASSLESGSKPYEQYF
>-|TRBJ2-2|TRBV5-1
CASSPRGGHNTGELFF
>TRBD2|TRBJ2-1|TRBV11-2
CASSLGGAGGRNWVNEQFF
>-|TRBJ2-1|TRBV11-3
CASSFAGNIGYEQFF
>-|TRBJ1-1|TRBV5-1
CASSYTSGTTTEAFF
>TRBD1|TRBJ1-1|TRBV5-8
CASSLTQGANTEAFF
>-|TRBJ2-4|TRBV5-8
CASSLQGNIQYF
>TRBD2|TRBJ2-7|TRBV7-9
CASSPRIAGAHEQYF
>TRBD1|TRBJ1-5|TRBV5-6
CASSSRQGAHQPQHF
>-|TRBJ1-4|TRBV14
CASRRATNEKLFF